The next 24 T cell receptor beta chains were all read from a single sample in a study of cytomegalovirus exposure and HLA in healthy donors. PCR used 60 Vbeta primers and 13 Jbeta primers. Profiling relied on immunoSEQ multiplex PCR, and the TCRdb table lists in-frame clones only, not all of them. The sample lists around 62,000 clones; over 75% were seen once. Material: PBMCs. These receptor sequences come from a man aged 40-49 years in good health and CMV-seronegative.

V and J are TRBV19 and TRBJ2-1, with a possible D match to TRBD1 (6 bases). Germline CDR1 reads LNHDA; CDR2 reads SQIVND (reference sequence). V lost 3 bases and J lost 6, with 12 bases in between. This CDR3 has 14 residues. The DNA of the CDR3 is TGTGCCAGTAGTATCGTTAGAGGGGGCAATGAGCAGTTCTTC. Amino acids: CASSIVRGGNEQFF.

This clone was detected once. The chain employs TRBV9 and TRBJ1-4, with D unresolved. CDR1 is SGDLS, CDR2 YYNGEE, per germline. The CDR3 runs to 15 residues. V was clipped by 4 bases and J by 3 bases, with 13 bases between them. The CDR3 region has the DNA TGTGCCAGCAGCTCAGAGGGAGGGCCTAATGAAAAACTGTTTTTT. Residues: CASSSEGGPNEKLFF.

V gene TRBV7-9 combines with J gene TRBJ1-2; maybe TRBD1 (5 bases). The V end lost 1 base, the J end lost 5 bases, and 14 bases lay between the germline ends. Germline CDR1 is SEHNR and CDR2 is FQNEAQ (reference sequence). CDR3 length: 15 amino acids. This CDR3 reads CASSLVGARGYGYTF. For the CDR3, the DNA is TGTGCCAGCAGCTTAGTCGGCGCCCGGGGGTATGGCTACACCTTC.

The gene calls are TRBV4-2 and TRBJ1-4, with TRBD1 identical over 7 bases. Germline CDR1 LGHNA, CDR2 YNFKEQ. V shed 5 bases, J shed 10 bases, and the junction held 10 bases outside the gene matches. CDR3 length equals 14 residues. The CDR3 DNA reads TGTGCCAGCAGCTCTACAGGGGCATCTGGAAAACTGTTTTTT. Its protein is CASSSTGASGKLFF.

The V gene is TRBV9, the J gene TRBJ2-3; a weak D match, TRBD2 (6 bases). The V end lost 4 bases, the J end lost 0 bases, and 9 bases lay between the germline ends. The CDR3 contains 14 residues. Germline CDR1 and CDR2: SGDLS and YYNGEE. CDR3 in amino acids: CASSSSGSTDTQYF. CDR3 bases: TGTGCCAGCAGCAGCAGCGGGAGCACAGATACGCAGTATTTT.

The chain couples TRBV7-9 to TRBJ2-1, with D perhaps TRBD2 (5 bases). This CDR3 has 13 amino acids. Germline values: CDR1 SEHNR, CDR2 FQNEAQ (reference sequence). Between the trimmed V and J ends, which lost 5 bases and 9 bases, there was a span of 14 bases. Here the CDR3 reads CASSPNEGGEQFF. The DNA for the CDR3 is TGTGCCAGCAGCCCAAACGAAGGAGGTGAGCAGTTCTTC.

This rearrangement joins TRBV11-2 to TRBJ2-7; TRBD2 is a possible D gene (6 bases). CDR3 length: 13 amino acids. V was shortened by 1 base and J by 4 bases, with 8 bases between the two germline ends. Germline loops: CDR1 SGHAT, CDR2 FQNNGV. The CDR3 sequence is CASSLAGRYEQYF. The DNA for the CDR3 is TGTGCCAGCAGCTTAGCAGGGAGGTACGAGCAGTACTTC. Full variable domain (remainder filled in from reference TRBV11-2 and TRBJ2-7): EAGVAQSPRYKIIEKRQSVAFWCNPISGHATLYWYQQILGQGPKLLIQFQNNGVVDDSQLPKDRFSAERLKGVDSTLKIQPAKLEDSAVYLCASSLAGRYEQYFGPGTRLTVT.

For this clone: Additional DNA sequences in this sample encode the identical CDR3. The chain uses TRBV5-1 and TRBJ2-1; TRBD2 matches 9 bases. CDR1 is SGHRS and CDR2 is YFSETQ in the germline V gene. V shed 0 bases and J 7 bases; nucleotides not matched to a gene: 2. The CDR3 totals 14 residues. The CDR3 loop is CASSLVAGGNEQFF. CDR3 bases: TGCGCCAGCAGCTTGGTTGCGGGAGGGAATGAGCAGTTCTTC.

A few counts support this clone. This chain connects TRBV10-2 to TRBJ1-5, with 10 bases fitting TRBD1. The CDR3 consists of 14 residues. The V gene's germline CDR1 is WSHSY and CDR2 SAAADI. Trimming took 8 bases from V and 4 from J; bases not matched to a gene: 5. The CDR3 spells CASRDRGQNQPQHF. CDR3 DNA: TGCGCCAGCCGGGACAGGGGACAGAATCAGCCCCAGCATTTT.

The V gene is TRBV5-4, the J gene TRBJ2-2, with D possibly being TRBD1 (5 bases). The germline gives CDR1 SGHNT, CDR2 YYREEE (reference sequence). V was pared by 0 bases and J by 5 bases, with 8 bases between. The CDR3 has 14 amino acids. CDR3 sequence: CASSLGTPTGELFF. Written as DNA, the CDR3 is TGTGCCAGCAGCTTGGGGACACCGACCGGGGAGCTGTTTTTT.

This clone was seen a handful of times. The chain combines TRBV7-9 with TRBJ1-1; D gene unclear. The CDR3 has 12 residues. Trimming pared 1 base from V and 7 bases from J, leaving 7 bases between. Germline V gene lookup returns CDR1 SEHNR and CDR2 FQNEAQ (reference sequence). CDR3 coding DNA: TGTGCCAGCAGCTTAGGTCGGGGTGAAGCTTTCTTT. Translation gives CASSLGRGEAFF.

The chain couples TRBV5-6 to TRBJ2-2; D is unclear. Germline lookup yields CDR1 SGHDT and CDR2 YYEEEE. The CDR3 has 15 amino acids. V lost 1 base and J lost 2, with 9 bases in between. The CDR3 coding sequence is TGTGCCAGCAGCTTGAAAGTGGGCAACACCGGGGAGCTGTTTTTT. Translated, it gives CASSLKVGNTGELFF.

The chain uses TRBV19 and TRBJ2-5; maybe TRBD2 (5 bases). Trimming left V 10 bases short and J 1 base short, with 13 bases between. Germline CDR1 and CDR2: LNHDA and SQIVND (reference sequence). This CDR3 region has 13 residues. The CDR3: CATSRERQETQYF. As DNA, the CDR3 is TGTGCCACAAGCCGGGAACGCCAAGAGACCCAGTACTTC.

The chain couples TRBV15 to TRBJ1-2; D uncertain. V lost 0 bases and J 1 base, leaving 6 bases between the germline ends. This CDR3 comprises 14 residues. Germline V gene lookup returns CDR1 LNHNV and CDR2 YYDKDF (reference sequence). The CDR3 DNA is TGTGCCACCAGCAGAGATACGGGTAACTATGGCTACACCTTC. As protein: CATSRDTGNYGYTF.

The chain is built from TRBV27 and TRBJ2-7; 7 positions match TRBD1. Per the germline V gene, CDR1 is MNHEY and CDR2 is SMNVEV (reference sequence). This CDR3 contains 14 residues. J lost 2 bases, V lost 7 bases, and 8 bases had no gene match. The DNA for the CDR3 is TGTGCCAGCATAGTAAGACAGGGCCCCTACGAGCAGTACTTC. Its protein product is CASIVRQGPYEQYF.

The rearrangement joins TRBV28 to TRBJ1-1, with D possibly being TRBD1 (6 bases). Germline assignment: CDR1 MDHEN and CDR2 SYDVKM. The CDR3 extends over 14 amino acids. Trimming took off 1 base at V and 0 bases at J, with 6 bases between the two ends. The CDR3 DNA is TGTGCCAGCAGTTTATACAGGGTGAACACTGAAGCTTTCTTT. This codes for CASSLYRVNTEAFF.

V and J are TRBV7-2 and TRBJ1-1; 9 bases map to TRBD1. Germline lookup yields CDR1 SGHTA and CDR2 FQGNSA. With V trimmed by 5 bases and J by 4 bases, 5 bases remained unmatched. There are 14 residues in the CDR3. CDR3 nucleotides: TGTGCCAGCAGCACCCGGGACAGGGCCACTGAAGCTTTCTTT. Its translation is CASSTRDRATEAFF.

V and J are TRBV19 and TRBJ1-1, with TRBD1 as a possible D gene (6 bases). The CDR3 spans 12 residues. V lost 10 bases and J 1 base, leaving 10 bases between the germline ends. CDR1 LNHDA and CDR2 SQIVND come from the germline V gene (reference sequence). The CDR3 region is CATMGQNTEAFF. CDR3 DNA: TGTGCCACTATGGGACAGAACACTGAAGCTTTCTTT.

This chain uses TRBV20-1 with TRBJ2-1, with D maybe TRBD2 (6 bases). CDR1 and CDR2 (germline): DFQATT, SNEGSKA (reference sequence). The ends were cut back, 3 bases at V and 9 bases at J, with 9 bases in the middle. This CDR3 has 11 residues. CDR3 amino acids: CSASRRGEQFF. The DNA of the CDR3 is TGCAGTGCTAGCCGGAGGGGTGAGCAGTTCTTC.

This clone was seen only a few times. The V gene is TRBV5-6, the J gene TRBJ2-6; D possibly corresponds to TRBD2 (6 bases). The CDR3 extends over 17 amino acids. CDR1 and CDR2 (germline): SGHDT, YYEEEE. V gave up 0 bases and J gave up 1 base, with 11 bases separating them. The CDR3: CASSLGGVGSGANVLTF. The DNA of the CDR3 is TGTGCCAGCAGCTTGGGGGGGGTTGGATCTGGGGCCAACGTCCTGACTTTC.

This chain uses TRBV4-2 with TRBJ2-1, with 12 bases that match TRBD1. The CDR3 runs to 19 residues. V dropped 1 base and J dropped 1; count of bases not matched to a gene: 8. Germline-derived CDR1 and CDR2 are LGHNA and YNFKEQ. The CDR3 loop reads CASSQAAGTGGSSYNEQFF. CDR3 nucleotide sequence: TGTGCCAGCAGCCAAGCTGCCGGGACAGGGGGCAGTTCCTACAATGAGCAGTTCTTC.

The chain recombines TRBV6-5 with TRBJ1-6, with 9 bases fitting TRBD1. The CDR3 consists of 16 residues. The ends lost 0 bases at V and 4 bases at J; junction bases unmatched: 1. Germline V gene sequence: CDR1 MNHEY, CDR2 SVGAGI. CDR3 nucleotides: TGTGCCAGCAGTTACTCAGGACAGGGGTATAATTCACCCCTCCACTTT. It translates to CASSYSGQGYNSPLHF.

The chain carries TRBV25-1 and TRBJ2-1, with 8 positions matching TRBD1. The CDR3 has 16 amino acids. V was clipped by 3 bases and J by 7 bases; unmatched bases: 11. Germline CDR1 MGHDK, CDR2 SYGVNS. The CDR3 sequence: CASSDFTLDRGNEQFF. Here the CDR3 DNA reads TGTGCCAGCAGTGATTTCACCCTCGACAGGGGTAATGAGCAGTTCTTC. Full variable domain (remainder filled in from reference TRBV25-1 and TRBJ2-1): EADIYQTPRYLVIGTGKKITLECSQTMGHDKMYWYQQDPGMELHLIHYSYGVNSTEKGDLSSESTVSRIRTEHFPLTLESARPSHTSQYLCASSDFTLDRGNEQFFGPGTRLTVL.

The rearrangement uses TRBV6-1 and TRBJ1-5, with D unresolved. The CDR3 contains 13 residues. Germline CDR1 and CDR2: MNHNS and SASEGT. V was clipped by 3 bases and J by 6 bases, with 9 bases between them. The CDR3 sequence is CASSDEVLQPQHF. The CDR3 nucleotides read TGTGCCAGCAGTGATGAGGTTCTTCAGCCCCAGCATTTT.